This is a list of T cell receptor beta chains from one sample in a study of naive and memory T cell subsets. Using its own MiXCR run on the UMI-ligation and nested PCR reads, TCRdb lists one record per CDR3 protein. The sample has approximately 140,000 distinct CDR3 sequences, more than 15% seen once. The sequenced sample was naive CD8+ T cells from blood. The source of these receptors is a human donor in good health. The CDR3 runs from the conserved cysteine through the conserved F or W.

v_call,cdr3_aa
TRBV9,CASSPWGQGEKLFF
TRBV2,CASSTGGDPGNTIYF
TRBV5-1,CASSLFPPGETYEQYF
TRBV27,CASSSRQGGTPSYEQYF
TRBV29-1,CSVVPQYWRDRQETQYF
TRBV27,CASSLSMETQYF
TRBV3-1,CASSQDPPGGGTGELFF
TRBV28,CASRTGQYYGYTF
TRBV28,CASSPPSDFYEQYF
TRBV11-2,CASSLDPGTDTQYF
TRBV28,CASSLTGNTDTQYF
TRBV6-6,CATGNYRNTEAFF
TRBV5-1,CASSGDTGELFF
TRBV11-2,CASSLARSGRNADTQYF
TRBV20-1,CSARNGLAGGWEQFF
TRBV4-3,CASSPWTSSYEQYF
TRBV27,CASSFGPSETQYF
TRBV6-2/TRBV6-3,CASSSLSGTSYNEQFF
TRBV28,CASRRQGARETQYF
TRBV4-1,CASSQLNGVQPQHF
TRBV7-6,CASSSGQYEQYF
TRBV5-5,CASSPWGAAEAFF
TRBV27,CASSRTSSYEQYF
TRBV6-5,CASSYSSGTDTQYF
TRBV29-1,CSVQDSDRPSGANVLTF
TRBV6-2/TRBV6-3,CASSSRGPLESSGELFF
TRBV10-3,CATTGTSRPGGSDTQYF
TRBV6-5,CASSRDRDRGEQFF
TRBV6-1,CATEFLDGGELFF
TRBV7-9,CASGESGANVLTF
TRBV7-2,CASSRDGNSYNEQFF
TRBV12-3/TRBV12-4,CASSLVGEGPYNEQFF
TRBV12-3/TRBV12-4,CASSLKGPDRAYTQYF
TRBV28,CASSFGAGRMNTEAFF
TRBV13,CASSSSANTGELFF
TRBV12-3/TRBV12-4,CASSLEQGLQYF
TRBV6-5,CASSFTGFYTEAFF
TRBV4-1,CASSQDSTVSYEQYF
TRBV3-1,CASSPPTTGASGLDYEQYF
TRBV19,CASSNRGNTYNEQFF
TRBV2,CASSEGDRVAYEQYF
TRBV4-3,CASSQDHLQAFF
TRBV7-2,CASSPLQVAKTGELFF
TRBV29-1,CSVAGPRIYEQYF
TRBV9,CASSGFGGDSYEQYF
TRBV7-8,CASSLEFFGSYNEQFF
TRBV7-9,CASSYSPEQYF
TRBV3-1,CASSQGPYEQYF
TRBV29-1,CSVDLSVGTNEQFF
TRBV3-1,CASSQDWEGAYGYTF
TRBV28,CASSRPSGTLFF
TRBV10-3,CAIRRDSSYEQYF
TRBV5-1,CASSPLTGTPVYEQYF
TRBV19,CASSTRDRGFEAFF